The 5 T cell receptor beta chains presented below share a single source sample, sequenced in a study of T cell changes during pregnancy in multiple sclerosis (dated 2019 in TCRdb). The library was generated by the immunoSEQ multiplex PCR assay. Held by TCRdb, this immuneACCESS table contains in-frame sequences only and omits some clones. Under half of the omission traces to an unresolved V gene where checked; the cause of the rest is unknown. Recorded for this sample are 45,000 to 55,000 clones; about 90% of them occurred a single time. The ten largest clones add up to approximately 0.18% of the sample. Sequencing used CD4+ T cells from peripheral blood mononuclear cells, obtained after pregnancy. All receptors come from a female donor in good health, enrolled as a control in a pregnancy study.

In DNA, the CDR3 is TGTGCCAGTAGTATGGGGCCGATGAACACTGAAGCTTTCTTT. The encoded protein is CASSMGPMNTEAFF. This chain connects TRBV19 to TRBJ1-1, with D possibly being TRBD1 (5 bases). Per the germline V gene, CDR1 is LNHDA and CDR2 is SQIVND (reference sequence). The CDR3 is 14 residues long. V was cut by 3 bases and J by 0 bases, with 8 bases left in between.

V gene TRBV9 combines with J gene TRBJ1-1, with a tentative D call TRBD1 (6 bases). Per germline, CDR1 SGDLS and CDR2 YYNGEE. V lost 7 bases and J lost 5, with 15 bases in between. The CDR3 has 13 residues. The CDR3 bases are TGTGCCAGCGGCCGAGGGGGGGGTACTGAAGCTTTCTTT. Translated, it gives CASGRGGGTEAFF.

The gene calls are TRBV7-8 and TRBJ1-1; D unclear. The germline gives CDR1 SGHVS, CDR2 FQNEAQ. The CDR3 extends over 13 amino acids. Deletions cut 5 bases from V and 1 base from J, with 8 bases between. The CDR3 DNA is TGTGCCAGCAGCCCCTGGCAGAACACTGAAGCTTTCTTT. Its protein is CASSPWQNTEAFF.

The V gene is TRBV29-1, the J gene TRBJ2-7, with a possible D match to TRBD2 (6 bases). V was shortened by 6 bases and J by 5 bases, with 20 bases between the two germline ends. The CDR3 totals 14 residues. Germline CDR1 reads SQVTM; CDR2 reads ANQGSEA. Here the CDR3 reads CSVDVGGFSDEQYF. DNA of the CDR3: TGCAGCGTCGACGTTGGGGGGTTCAGTGACGAGCAGTACTTC.

The gene calls are TRBV30 and TRBJ1-3, with a tentative D call TRBD1 (6 bases). This CDR3 comprises 16 residues. Germline CDR1 GTSNPN, CDR2 SVGIG (reference sequence). V lost 0 bases and J lost 2, with 14 bases in between. CDR3 loop: CAWSVRQGFPGNTIYF. CDR3 bases: TGTGCCTGGAGTGTACGTCAGGGGTTCCCTGGAAACACCATATATTTT. Combining the CDR3 with reference TRBV30 and TRBJ1-3 gives the whole variable domain SQTIHQWPATLVQPVGSPLSLECTVEGTSNPNLYWYRQAAGRGLQLLFYSVGIGQISSEVPQNLSASRPQDRQFILSSKKLLLSDSGFYLCAWSVRQGFPGNTIYFGEGSWLTVV.